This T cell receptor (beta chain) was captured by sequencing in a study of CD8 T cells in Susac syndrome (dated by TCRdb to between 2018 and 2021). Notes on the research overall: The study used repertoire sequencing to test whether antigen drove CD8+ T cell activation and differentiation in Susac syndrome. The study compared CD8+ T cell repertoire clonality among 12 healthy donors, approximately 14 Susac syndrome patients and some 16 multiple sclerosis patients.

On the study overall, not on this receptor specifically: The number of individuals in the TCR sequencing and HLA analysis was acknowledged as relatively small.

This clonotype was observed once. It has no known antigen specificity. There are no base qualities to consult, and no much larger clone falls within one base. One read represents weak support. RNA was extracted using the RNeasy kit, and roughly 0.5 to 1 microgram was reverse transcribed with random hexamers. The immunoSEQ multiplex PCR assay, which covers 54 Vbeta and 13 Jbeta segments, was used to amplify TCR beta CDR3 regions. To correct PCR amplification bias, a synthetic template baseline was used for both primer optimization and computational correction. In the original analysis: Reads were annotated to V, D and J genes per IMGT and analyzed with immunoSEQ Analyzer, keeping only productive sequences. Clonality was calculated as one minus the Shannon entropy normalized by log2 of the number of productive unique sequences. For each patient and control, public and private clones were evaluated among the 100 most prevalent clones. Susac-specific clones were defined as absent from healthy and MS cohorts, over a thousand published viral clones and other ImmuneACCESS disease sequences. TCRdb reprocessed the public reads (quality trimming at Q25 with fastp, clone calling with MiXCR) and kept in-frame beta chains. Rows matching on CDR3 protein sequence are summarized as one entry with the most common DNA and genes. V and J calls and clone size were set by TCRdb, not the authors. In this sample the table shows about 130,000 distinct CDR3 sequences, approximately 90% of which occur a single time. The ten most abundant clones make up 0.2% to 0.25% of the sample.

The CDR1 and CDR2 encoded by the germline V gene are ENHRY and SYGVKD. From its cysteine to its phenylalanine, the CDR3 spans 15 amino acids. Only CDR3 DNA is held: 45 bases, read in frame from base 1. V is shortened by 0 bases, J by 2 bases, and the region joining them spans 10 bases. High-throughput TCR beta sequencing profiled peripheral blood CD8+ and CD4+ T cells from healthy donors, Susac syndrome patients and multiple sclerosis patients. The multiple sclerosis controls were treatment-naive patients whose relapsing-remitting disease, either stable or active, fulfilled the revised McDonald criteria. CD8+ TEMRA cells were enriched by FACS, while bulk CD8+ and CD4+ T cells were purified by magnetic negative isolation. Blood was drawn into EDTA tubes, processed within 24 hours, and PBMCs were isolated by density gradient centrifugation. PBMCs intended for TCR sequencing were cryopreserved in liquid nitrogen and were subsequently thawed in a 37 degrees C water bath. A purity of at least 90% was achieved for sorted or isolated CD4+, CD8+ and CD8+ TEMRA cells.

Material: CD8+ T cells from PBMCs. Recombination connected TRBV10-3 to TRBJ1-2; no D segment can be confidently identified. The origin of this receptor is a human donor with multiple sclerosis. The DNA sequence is TGTGCCATCAGTGAGTCCGGGAGCGAGAACTATGGCTACACCTTC. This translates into CAISESGSENYGYTF.